This record covers a single TCR beta chain. The TCR beta library used iRepertoire HTBI primers with Arm-PCR amplification of CDR3. TCRdb passed the multiplex PCR reads through MiXCR, listing each CDR3 protein once. The sample has hundreds of thousands of distinct CDR3 sequences; under 25% are singletons. This entry is derived from a study of regulatory T cells in long-lasting Graves disease. The time point: persistent/refractory GD, antithyroid drugs over 5 years with positive TRAb. TCR sequences were obtained from RNA taken from PBMCs. Germline V gene data show CDR1 as KGHSH and CDR2 as LQKENI. There are 16 residues in the CDR3. V was trimmed by 5 bases and J by 3 bases, leaving 14 bases between them.

The J gene is TRBJ2-6, the V gene TRBV18; D is unresolved. The receptor's source is a female donor with Graves disease. This material consisted of peripheral blood mononuclear cells (PBMCs), taken when the disease was refractory, from a patient treated with antithyroid drugs. This CDR3 reads CASSSTAGDGANVLTF. The CDR3 DNA reads TGTGCCAGCTCAAGTACGGCAGGTGATGGGGCCAACGTCCTGACTTTC.